This T cell receptor (beta chain) was documented in a study of blood T cell repertoires in COVID-19. Study background: The study drew acute and convalescent COVID-19 samples from the United States, Italy and Spain. T cells, B-cell-depleted T cells, or PBMCs supplied cDNA or gDNA.

Germline V CDR1 and CDR2: GTSNPN, SVGIG (reference sequence). V gave up 3 bases and J gave up 4 bases; unmatched junction bases: 3. The CDR3 is 13 residues long. The authors' processing: Amplification of reference gene primers was used by the study to estimate nucleated cell counts. Measured with immunoSEQ multiplex PCR; TCRdb has only the in-frame clones, and not every one. V and J calls and clone size follow that table, whereas D and trimming were derived from the DNA. There are roughly 70,000 clones in the sample; 75% to 90% occur only once, and less than 7.5% lies in the top ten. The source material was peripheral blood. This chain links TRBV30 with TRBJ2-1; 7 bases line up with TRBD2. The source is a woman over 75 with active COVID-19. Here the CDR3 reads CAWRTSRYNEQFF. The CDR3 region has the DNA TGTGCCTGGAGGACTAGCAGATACAATGAGCAGTTCTTC.